This T cell receptor beta chain was documented in a study of cytomegalovirus exposure and HLA in healthy donors. Turning to the study itself: Membership in the Caucasian-associated ancestry cluster was found for about 84% of approximately 400 genotyped donors.

About this clone itself: Its cognate antigen is unknown.

Researchers ran the PCR with 60 Vbeta and 13 Jbeta primers. Generated by immunoSEQ multiplex PCR, the TCRdb table keeps only in-frame clones and is missing some. The sample yields fewer than 200,000 clones, 81% seen once. Trimming stripped 0 bases from V and 3 bases from J, with 9 bases between. This CDR3 is built from 13 residues. Germline CDR1 reads SQVTM; CDR2 reads ANQGSEA. Findings of the study overall: By a later analysis, the bulk of CMV-associated TCR beta chains appeared HLA-restricted. Published work reported that the classifier diagnosed cytomegalovirus status with high specificity and sensitivity.

This sequence originates from a man in his forties or fifties in good health and CMV-seropositive. The V gene is TRBV29-1, the J gene TRBJ2-7; tentatively, D is TRBD1 (5 bases). Input material: PBMCs. The CDR3 sequence: CSVEDGHFYEQYF. The CDR3 nucleotides read TGCAGCGTTGAAGATGGACACTTCTACGAGCAGTACTTC.